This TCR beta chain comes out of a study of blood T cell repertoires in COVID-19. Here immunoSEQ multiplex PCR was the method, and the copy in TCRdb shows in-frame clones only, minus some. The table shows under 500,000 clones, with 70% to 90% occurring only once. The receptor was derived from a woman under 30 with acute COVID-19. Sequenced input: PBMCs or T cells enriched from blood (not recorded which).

In DNA form, the CDR3 reads TGTGCCAGCAGTGGATGGACAGAGCCCTACGAGCAGTACTTC. Translation: CASSGWTEPYEQYF. V is TRBV6-1 and J is TRBJ2-7, with D possibly TRBD1 on 6 matching bases. The CDR3 length is 14 residues. V was clipped by 4 bases and J by 2 bases, with 12 bases between them. In germline, CDR1 is MNHNS, CDR2 SASEGT.